A selection of T cell receptor beta chains follows, all from one sample in a study of a mutant IDH1 vaccine in newly diagnosed glioma. No antigen has been identified for these receptors. Profiled with immunoSEQ multiplex PCR; TCRdb holds only in-frame clones, not every one. The table lists around 85,000 clones, about 82% of them singletons. Sequences were derived from PBMCs, sampled from a glioma patient whose treatment included an IDH1 peptide vaccine. These receptors all stem from a man aged 25-40 years with glioma. Some clones in this sample may be carry-over from other donors' samples. Each CDR3 is given with its conserved first and last residue. D genes are given only for firm matches. Clone size is not always given. Where it is, it says once, few, many or a class for expanded clones.

abundance: once
v_gene: TRBV18
j_gene: TRBJ1-5
d_gene: .
CDR3aa: CASSPGISNQPQHF
CDR3nt: TGTGCCAGCTCACCAGGGATTAGCAATCAGCCCCAGCATTTT

abundance: .
v_gene: TRBV9
j_gene: TRBJ2-1
d_gene: .
CDR3aa: CASSARAGPYNEQFF
CDR3nt: TGTGCCAGCAGCGCCCGTGCAGGGCCTTACAATGAGCAGTTCTTC

abundance: .
v_gene: TRBV5-6
j_gene: TRBJ1-2
d_gene: TRBD1
CDR3aa: CASSPGQGVGYTF
CDR3nt: TGTGCCAGCAGCCCGGGACAGGGGGTCGGCTACACCTTC

abundance: .
v_gene: TRBV7-3
j_gene: TRBJ2-6
d_gene: .
CDR3aa: CASSWTREASGANVLTF
CDR3nt: TGTGCCAGCAGCTGGACCAGGGAGGCCTCTGGGGCCAACGTCCTGACTTTC

abundance: .
v_gene: TRBV7-6
j_gene: TRBJ2-5
d_gene: TRBD1
CDR3aa: CASSQGTGSGETQYF
CDR3nt: TGTGCCAGCAGCCAGGGGACAGGGAGTGGTGAGACCCAGTACTTC

abundance: .
v_gene: TRBV9
j_gene: TRBJ1-3
d_gene: .
CDR3aa: CASSGGRNTIYF
CDR3nt: TGTGCCAGCAGCGGGGGACGAAACACCATATATTTT

abundance: once
v_gene: TRBV7-2
j_gene: TRBJ2-7
d_gene: TRBD2
CDR3aa: CASSFSGTRDYEQYF
CDR3nt: TGTGCCAGCAGCTTCTCCGGGACTAGGGACTACGAGCAGTACTTC

abundance: .
v_gene: TRBV15
j_gene: TRBJ1-5
d_gene: .
CDR3aa: CATSRNPGDSNQPQHF
CDR3nt: TGTGCCACCAGCCGTAACCCAGGGGATAGCAATCAGCCCCAGCATTTT

abundance: .
v_gene: TRBV30
j_gene: TRBJ2-7
d_gene: .
CDR3aa: CAWSVALWGYEQYF
CDR3nt: TGTGCCTGGAGTGTAGCTCTTTGGGGCTACGAGCAGTACTTC

abundance: .
v_gene: TRBV7-2
j_gene: TRBJ1-1
d_gene: TRBD1
CDR3aa: CASRTGAEAFF
CDR3nt: TGTGCCAGCAGGACAGGGGCTGAAGCTTTCTTT

abundance: .
v_gene: TRBV6-5
j_gene: TRBJ2-1
d_gene: TRBD2
CDR3aa: CASSYSRVTSGNEQFF
CDR3nt: TGTGCCAGCAGTTACTCGCGGGTCACTAGCGGCAATGAGCAGTTCTTC

abundance: .
v_gene: TRBV19
j_gene: TRBJ2-2
d_gene: TRBD2
CDR3aa: CASSSNGLGNTGELFF
CDR3nt: TGTGCCAGTAGTAGTAACGGACTAGGGAACACCGGGGAGCTGTTTTTT

abundance: .
v_gene: TRBV28
j_gene: TRBJ1-1
d_gene: TRBD1
CDR3aa: CASRDETGHTEAFF
CDR3nt: TGTGCCAGCAGGGATGAGACAGGGCACACTGAAGCTTTCTTT